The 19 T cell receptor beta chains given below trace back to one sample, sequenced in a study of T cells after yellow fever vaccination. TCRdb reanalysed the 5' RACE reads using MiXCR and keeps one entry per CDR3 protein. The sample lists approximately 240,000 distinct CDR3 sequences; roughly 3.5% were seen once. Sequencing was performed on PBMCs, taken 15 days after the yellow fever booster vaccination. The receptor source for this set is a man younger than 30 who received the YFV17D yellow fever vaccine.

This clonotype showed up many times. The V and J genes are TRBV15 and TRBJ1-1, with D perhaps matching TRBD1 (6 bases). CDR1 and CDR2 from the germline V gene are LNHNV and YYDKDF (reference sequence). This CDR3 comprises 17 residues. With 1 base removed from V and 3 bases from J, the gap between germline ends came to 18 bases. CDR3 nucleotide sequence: TGTGCCACCAGCAGAGGTGGAAACAGGGTTATGGACACTGAAGCTTTCTTT. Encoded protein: CATSRGGNRVMDTEAFF. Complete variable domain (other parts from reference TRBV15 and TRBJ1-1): DAMVIQNPRYQVTQFGKPVTLSCSQTLNHNVMYWYQQKSSQAPKLLFHYYDKDFNNEADTPDNFQSRRPNTSFCFLDIRSPGLGDTAMYLCATSRGGNRVMDTEAFFGQGTRLTVV.

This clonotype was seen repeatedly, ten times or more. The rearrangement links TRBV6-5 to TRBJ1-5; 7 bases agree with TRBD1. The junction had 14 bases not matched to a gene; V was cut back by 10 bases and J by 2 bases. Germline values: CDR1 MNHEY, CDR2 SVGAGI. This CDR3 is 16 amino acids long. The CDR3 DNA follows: TGTGCCACGAATCCCAGGGGGAATAGGGGCAATCAGCCCCAGCATTTT. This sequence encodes CATNPRGNRGNQPQHF.

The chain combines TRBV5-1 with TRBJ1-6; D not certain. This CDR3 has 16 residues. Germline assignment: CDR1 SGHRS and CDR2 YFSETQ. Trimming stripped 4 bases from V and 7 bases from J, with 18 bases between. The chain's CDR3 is CASSREGGNTNSPLHF. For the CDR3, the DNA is TGCGCCAGCAGCAGAGAGGGTGGGAACACCAATTCACCCCTCCACTTT.

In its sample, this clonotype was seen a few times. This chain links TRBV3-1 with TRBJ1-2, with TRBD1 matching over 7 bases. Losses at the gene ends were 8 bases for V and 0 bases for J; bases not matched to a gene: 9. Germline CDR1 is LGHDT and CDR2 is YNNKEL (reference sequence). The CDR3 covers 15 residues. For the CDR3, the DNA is TGTGCCAGCCATTATACGGGGACAGCTAACTATGGCTACACCTTC. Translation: CASHYTGTANYGYTF.

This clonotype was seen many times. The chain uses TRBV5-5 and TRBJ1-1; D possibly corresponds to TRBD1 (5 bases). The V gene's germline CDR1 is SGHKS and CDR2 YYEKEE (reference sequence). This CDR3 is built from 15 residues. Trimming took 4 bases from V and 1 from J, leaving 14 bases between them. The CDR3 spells CASSPTETENTEAFF. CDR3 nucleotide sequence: TGTGCCAGCAGCCCGACAGAAACAGAGAACACTGAAGCTTTCTTT.

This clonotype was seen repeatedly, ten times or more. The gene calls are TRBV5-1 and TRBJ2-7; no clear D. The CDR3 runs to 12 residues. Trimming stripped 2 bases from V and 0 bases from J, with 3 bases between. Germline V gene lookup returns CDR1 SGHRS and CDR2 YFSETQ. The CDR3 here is CASSFTSYEQYF. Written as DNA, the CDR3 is TGCGCCAGCAGCTTTACCTCCTACGAGCAGTACTTC.

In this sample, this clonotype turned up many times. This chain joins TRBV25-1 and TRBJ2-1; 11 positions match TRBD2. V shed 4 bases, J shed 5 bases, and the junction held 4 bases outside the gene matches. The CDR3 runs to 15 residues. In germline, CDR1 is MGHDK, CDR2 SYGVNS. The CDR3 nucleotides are TGTGCCAGCAGTGGGACTAGCGGGTCCCACAATGAGCAGTTCTTC. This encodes CASSGTSGSHNEQFF.

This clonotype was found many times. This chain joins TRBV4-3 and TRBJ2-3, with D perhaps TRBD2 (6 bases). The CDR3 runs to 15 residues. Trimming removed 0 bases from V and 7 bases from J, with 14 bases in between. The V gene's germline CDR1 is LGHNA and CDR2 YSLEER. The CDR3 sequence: CASSQDWGSGYTQYF. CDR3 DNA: TGCGCCAGCAGCCAAGACTGGGGGAGCGGGTATACGCAGTATTTT.

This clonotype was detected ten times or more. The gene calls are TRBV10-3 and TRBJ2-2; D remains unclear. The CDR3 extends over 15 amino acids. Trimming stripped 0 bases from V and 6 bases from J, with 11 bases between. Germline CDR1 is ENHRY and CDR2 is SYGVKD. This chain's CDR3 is CAISESRSAAGELFF. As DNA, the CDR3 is TGTGCCATCAGTGAGTCGCGGTCGGCAGCCGGGGAGCTGTTTTTT.

DNA for the CDR3: TGTGCCAGCAGTTTACTAAGCGGGTCCCGCGGGAATGAGCAGTTCTTC. This codes for CASSLLSGSRGNEQFF. The V gene is TRBV28, the J gene TRBJ2-1; possible D gene TRBD2, 6 bases. V shed 2 bases and J shed 7 bases, with 18 bases lying between them. The CDR3 spans 16 residues. CDR1 MDHEN and CDR2 SYDVKM come from the germline V gene.

CDR3 DNA: TGTGCCAGCAGTTCACTACAGGGGAGCAACTATGGCTACACCTTC. Its protein product is CASSSLQGSNYGYTF. The chain employs TRBV27 and TRBJ1-2; the match to TRBD1 covers 7 bases. The CDR3 is 15 amino acids. V was clipped by 4 bases and J by 2 bases; unmatched bases: 7. Germline lookup yields CDR1 MNHEY and CDR2 SMNVEV (reference sequence).

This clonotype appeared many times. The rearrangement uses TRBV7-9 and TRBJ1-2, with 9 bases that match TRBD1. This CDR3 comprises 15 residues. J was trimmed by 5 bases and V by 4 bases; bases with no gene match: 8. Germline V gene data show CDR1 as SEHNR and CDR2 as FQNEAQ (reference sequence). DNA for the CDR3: TGTGCCAGCAGCTCCGGACAGGGGCGGGGATATGGCTACACCTTC. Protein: CASSSGQGRGYGYTF.

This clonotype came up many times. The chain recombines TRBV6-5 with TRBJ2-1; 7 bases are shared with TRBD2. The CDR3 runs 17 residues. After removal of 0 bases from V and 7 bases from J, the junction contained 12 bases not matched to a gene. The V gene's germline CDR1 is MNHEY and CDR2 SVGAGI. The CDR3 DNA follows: TGTGCCAGCAGTTACTCTCCTGGGGCAGGCGGGGGAAATGAGCAGTTCTTC. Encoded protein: CASSYSPGAGGGNEQFF.

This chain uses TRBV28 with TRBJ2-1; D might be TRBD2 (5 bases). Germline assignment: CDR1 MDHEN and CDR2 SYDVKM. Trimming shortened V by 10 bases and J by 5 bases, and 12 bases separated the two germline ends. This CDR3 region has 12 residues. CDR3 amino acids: CAISDLHNEQFF. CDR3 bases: TGTGCCATTTCGGACTTACACAATGAGCAGTTCTTC. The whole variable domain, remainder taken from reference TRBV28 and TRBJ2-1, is DVKVTQSSRYLVKRTGEKVFLECVQDMDHENMFWYRQDPGLGLRLIYFSYDVKMKEKGDIPEGYSVSREKKERFSLILESASTNQTSMYLCAISDLHNEQFFGPGTRLTVL.

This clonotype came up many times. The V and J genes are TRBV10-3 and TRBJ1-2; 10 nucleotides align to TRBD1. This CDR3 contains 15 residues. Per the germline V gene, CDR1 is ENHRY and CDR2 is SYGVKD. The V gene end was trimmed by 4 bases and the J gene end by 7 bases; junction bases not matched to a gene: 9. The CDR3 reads CAISAGDRGTGGYTF. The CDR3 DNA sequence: TGTGCCATCAGTGCCGGGGACAGGGGTACAGGTGGCTACACCTTC.

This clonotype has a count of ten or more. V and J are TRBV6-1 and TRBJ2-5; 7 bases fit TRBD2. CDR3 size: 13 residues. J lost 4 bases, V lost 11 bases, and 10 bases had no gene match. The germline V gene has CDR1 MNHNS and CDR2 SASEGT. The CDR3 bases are TGTGCCGGGGGGGAACTAGCGTCAGAGACCCAGTACTTC. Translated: CAGGELASETQYF.

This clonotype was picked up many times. The CDR3 loop is CASSLSAVGLSNEQFF. In DNA form, the CDR3 reads TGTGCCAGCAGCTTATCGGCCGTGGGGCTTTCCAATGAGCAGTTCTTC. The chain has TRBV7-8 and TRBJ2-1, with D perhaps TRBD1 (5 bases). CDR1 is SGHVS and CDR2 is FQNEAQ in the germline V gene. Trimming shortened V by 2 bases and J by 6 bases, and 17 bases separated the two germline ends. The CDR3 runs to 16 residues.

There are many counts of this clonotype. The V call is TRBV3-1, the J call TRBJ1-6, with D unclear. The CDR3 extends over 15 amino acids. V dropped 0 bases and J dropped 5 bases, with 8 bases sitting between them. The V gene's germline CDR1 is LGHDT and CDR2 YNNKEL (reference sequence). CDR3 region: CASSQEDLDNSPLHF. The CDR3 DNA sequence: TGTGCCAGCAGCCAAGAGGACCTGGATAATTCACCCCTCCACTTT.

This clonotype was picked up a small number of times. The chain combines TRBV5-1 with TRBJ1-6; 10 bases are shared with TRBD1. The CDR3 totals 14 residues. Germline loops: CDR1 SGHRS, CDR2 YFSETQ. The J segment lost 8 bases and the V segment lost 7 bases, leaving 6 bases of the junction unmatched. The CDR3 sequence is CASRGQGVHSPLHF. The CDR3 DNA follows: TGCGCCAGCCGCGGACAGGGGGTTCATTCACCCCTCCACTTT.